This passage covers 22 T cell receptor beta chains from one sample sequenced in a study of T-cell reconstitution after alpha-beta-depleted transplantation in children. Unique molecular identifiers were built into the TCRbeta library. A single record per CDR3 protein comes from TCRdb applying MiXCR to the PCR reads. The sample consists of 95,000 to 120,000 distinct CDR3 sequences, 5% to 7% of them appearing once. Material: PBMCs, mostly from graft donor cells, obtained 360 days after TCRalphabeta/CD19-depleted stem cell transplant. These receptors were obtained from a male patient between 2 and 10 years old who had a stem cell transplant for acute lymphoblastic leukemia, so the T cells may come from the graft donor.

This clonotype was observed a few times. The V and J genes are TRBV30 and TRBJ2-3, with D perhaps being TRBD1 or TRBD2 (5 bases each). The germline V gene encodes CDR1 GTSNPN and CDR2 SVGIG (reference sequence). CDR3 size: 13 residues. Trimming removed 0 bases from V and 4 bases from J, with 8 bases in between. Here the CDR3 DNA reads TGTGCCTGGAGTGTCGGGGCGGCAGATACGCAGTATTTT. Its protein product is CAWSVGAADTQYF. Supplemented by reference TRBV30 and TRBJ2-3, the full variable domain reads SQTIHQWPATLVQPVGSPLSLECTVEGTSNPNLYWYRQAAGRGLQLLFYSVGIGQISSEVPQNLSASRPQDRQFILSSKKLLLSDSGFYLCAWSVGAADTQYFGPGTRLTVL.

This rearrangement joins TRBV11-2 to TRBJ2-5, with TRBD1 matching 8 bases. V shed 5 bases, J shed 2 bases, and the junction held 7 bases outside the gene matches. The CDR3 has 15 amino acids. Germline assignment: CDR1 SGHAT and CDR2 FQNNGV. DNA of the CDR3: TGTGCCAGCAGCGTCCCGGGACAGGCTCAAGAGACCCAGTACTTC. It translates to CASSVPGQAQETQYF.

This clonotype was seen many times. The chain is built from TRBV9 and TRBJ1-1; no reliable D call. Between the trimmed V and J ends, which lost 0 bases and 1 base, there was a span of 10 bases. CDR3 length: 15 amino acids. Germline loops: CDR1 SGDLS, CDR2 YYNGEE. The CDR3 sequence is CASSVAGSGNTEAFF. Here the CDR3 DNA reads TGTGCCAGCAGCGTAGCGGGGTCTGGGAACACTGAAGCTTTCTTT.

This clonotype was seen repeatedly, ten times or more. This chain uses TRBV7-9 with TRBJ2-7; D remains unclear. V was shortened by 10 bases and J by 1 base, with 17 bases between the two germline ends. Looked up from germline, CDR1 is SEHNR and CDR2 is FQNEAQ (reference sequence). The CDR3 loop spans 14 amino acids. The CDR3 protein is CATGRAGKSYEQYF. In DNA form, the CDR3 reads TGTGCCACAGGACGCGCCGGAAAATCCTACGAGCAGTACTTC. The full variable domain, its missing parts supplied by reference TRBV7-9 and TRBJ2-7, is DTGVSQNPRHKITKRGQNVTFRCDPISEHNRLYWYRQTLGQGPEFLTYFQNEAQLEKSRLLSDRFSAERPKGSFSTLEIQRTEQGDSAMYLCATGRAGKSYEQYFGPGTRLTVT.

Ten or more counts support this clonotype. The J gene is TRBJ1-1, the V gene TRBV27; 7 bases align to TRBD1. V shed 6 bases and J 6 bases; nucleotides not matched to a gene: 1. The CDR3 runs to 11 residues. Per germline, CDR1 MNHEY and CDR2 SMNVEV (reference sequence). Here the CDR3 reads CASSTGAEAFF. In nucleotides, the CDR3 is TGTGCCAGCAGCACAGGGGCTGAAGCTTTCTTT.

This clonotype has at least ten counts. The genes are TRBV10-1 and TRBJ2-4; no clear D. The ends were cut back, 0 bases at V and 1 base at J, with 7 bases in the middle. Germline CDR1 and CDR2: WNHNN and SYGVQD (reference sequence). The CDR3 length is 15 residues. CDR3 protein: CASSESTRAKNIQYF. For the CDR3, the DNA is TGCGCCAGCAGTGAGTCAACCAGGGCCAAAAACATTCAGTACTTC.

At least ten counts were recorded for this clonotype. The chain carries TRBV6-5 and TRBJ2-2; D not resolved. CDR1 and CDR2 from the germline V gene are MNHEY and SVGAGI. The V end was cut by 1 base, the J end by 7 bases, with 10 bases between. The CDR3 is made up of 14 amino acids. CDR3 sequence: CASSYYSTYGELFF. CDR3 bases: TGTGCCAGCAGTTACTACAGCACCTACGGGGAGCTGTTTTTT.

This clonotype is labeled medium-sized. V gene TRBV6-2 or TRBV6-3 combines with J gene TRBJ2-3; 9 bases match TRBD2. CDR1 is MNHEY and CDR2 is SVGEGT in the germline V gene. The ends lost 8 bases at V and 6 bases at J; junction bases unmatched: 15. The CDR3 length is 16 residues. CDR3 loop: CASRSLGTSRTDTQYF. DNA for the CDR3: TGTGCCAGCCGATCCCTCGGGACTAGCCGAACGGATACGCAGTATTTT.

J is TRBJ1-2 and V is TRBV29-1; D ambiguous. Germline lookup yields CDR1 SQVTM and CDR2 ANQGSEA. V dropped 6 bases and J dropped 2 bases, with 10 bases sitting between them. The CDR3 totals 12 residues. The CDR3 nucleotides are TGCAGCGTGGTGCCGGCGAACTATGGCTACACCTTC. The encoded protein is CSVVPANYGYTF.

This clonotype was detected ten times or more. The chain employs TRBV12-3 or TRBV12-4 and TRBJ2-7; tentatively, D is TRBD1 (6 bases). The ends were cut back, 2 bases at V and 4 bases at J, with 27 bases in the middle. CDR3 length: 19 amino acids. The CDR3 DNA sequence: TGTGCCAGCAGTTTAAGGAGTCGCAGGGGACCATCCTACGTATACGAGCAGTACTTC. Its protein is CASSLRSRRGPSYVYEQYF.

The chain uses TRBV24-1 and TRBJ2-5, with 10 bases identical to TRBD2. With 4 bases clipped from V and 9 bases from J, the junction kept 22 bases outside the gene matches. CDR1 and CDR2 (germline): KGHDR, SFDVKD. The CDR3 is 19 amino acids. In DNA, the CDR3 is TGTGCCACCAGTGACGCGGGTGTACCTGGGCTAGCGGGGGCTTTTGCCCAGTACTTC. This gives the protein CATSDAGVPGLAGAFAQYF.

This chain connects TRBV5-1 to TRBJ2-3, with D perhaps matching TRBD2 (5 bases). CDR1 and CDR2 (germline): SGHRS, YFSETQ. The V end lost 1 base, the J end lost 0 bases, and 24 bases lay between the germline ends. The CDR3 totals 20 residues. As DNA, the CDR3 is TGCGCCAGCAGCTTGCTTATTGTTGGACTGGACGGAGGAAGCACAGATACGCAGTATTTT. Protein product: CASSLLIVGLDGGSTDTQYF.

The chain employs TRBV2 and TRBJ1-1; D call uncertain. Germline CDR1 and CDR2: SNHLY and FYNNEI. Trimming cost V 8 bases and J 1 base, with 11 bases left between them. The CDR3 consists of 13 residues. CDR3 loop: CASPITENTEAFF. CDR3 nucleotides: TGTGCCAGCCCTATAACAGAGAACACTGAAGCTTTCTTT.

This clonotype has at least ten counts. The rearrangement links TRBV25-1 to TRBJ2-5; D is uncertain. V lost 10 bases and J lost 3, with 15 bases in between. Germline V gene lookup returns CDR1 MGHDK and CDR2 SYGVNS. The length of the CDR3 is 13 residues. CDR3 coding DNA: TGTGCCACCACGTTCACAGAAGAAGAGACCCAGTACTTC. Translation: CATTFTEEETQYF.

Ten or more counts support this clonotype. This rearrangement joins TRBV24-1 to TRBJ2-5; D is ambiguous. Germline loops: CDR1 KGHDR, CDR2 SFDVKD. V lost 2 bases and J 5 bases, leaving 5 bases between the germline ends. The CDR3 has 12 residues. The CDR3 sequence: CATSDYGETQYF. The CDR3 DNA reads TGTGCCACCAGTGATTACGGGGAGACCCAGTACTTC.

V usage is TRBV27 and J usage is TRBJ1-1, with TRBD1 as a possible D gene (5 bases). This CDR3 contains 11 residues. Germline V CDR1 and CDR2: MNHEY, SMNVEV (reference sequence). V lost 5 bases and J 13 bases, leaving 14 bases between the germline ends. CDR3 sequence reads: CASSLGRLIFF. The CDR3 DNA is TGTGCCAGCAGTCTGGGACGGCTGATTTTCTTT.

This clonotype has more than one count but fewer than ten. V gene TRBV21-1 combines with J gene TRBJ2-7; the D call in the table, TRBD1, was not verified against the DNA. TRBV21-1 is recorded as a pseudogene. The CDR3 is 17 amino acids. CDR3 DNA: TGTGCCAGCAGCCCTCCCCCCGGGGGACAGGGTAGCCACGAGCAGTACTTC. Residues: CASSPPPGGQGSHEQYF.

This clonotype was seen more than once but under ten times. The gene calls are TRBV28 and TRBJ2-4, with D possibly TRBD2 on 5 matching bases. The CDR3 runs to 17 residues. V was cut by 7 bases and J by 0 bases, with 19 bases left in between. From germline, CDR1 is MDHEN and CDR2 SYDVKM. CDR3 coding DNA: TGTGCCAGCACTTGGGGTCCGGGGTTTCTAGCCAAAAACATTCAGTACTTC. Translated: CASTWGPGFLAKNIQYF.

This clonotype was found many times. The chain uses TRBV18 and TRBJ2-5; D unclear. The CDR3 length is 14 residues. Germline assignment: CDR1 KGHSH and CDR2 LQKENI. Deletions cut 2 bases from V and 3 bases from J, with 10 bases between. The CDR3 sequence: CASSPLAEKETQYF. The CDR3 nucleotides are TGTGCCAGCTCACCATTGGCAGAAAAAGAGACCCAGTACTTC.

This clonotype came up a few times. The chain couples TRBV7-9 to TRBJ1-1; TRBD1 matches at 7 bases. CDR1 is SEHNR, CDR2 FQNEAQ, per germline (reference sequence). The J segment lost 1 base and the V segment lost 5 bases, leaving 4 bases of the junction unmatched. CDR3 size: 14 residues. This CDR3 reads CASSEGQPNTEAFF. DNA for the CDR3: TGTGCCAGCAGCGAGGGACAGCCGAACACTGAAGCTTTCTTT.

This clonotype was seen only a few times. The chain carries TRBV2 and TRBJ2-5; D is perhaps TRBD2 (5 bases). The CDR3 totals 14 residues. Trimming left V 6 bases short and J 5 bases short, with 16 bases between. The V gene's germline CDR1 is SNHLY and CDR2 FYNNEI. This CDR3 is CASRLATGSETQYF. The CDR3 bases are TGTGCCAGCAGGCTCGCCACGGGGTCGGAGACCCAGTACTTC.

This clonotype was seen at least ten times. The CDR3 sequence is CAISGPTGLSYEQYF. The CDR3 nucleotides read TGTGCCATCAGTGGGCCGACAGGTCTCTCCTACGAGCAGTACTTC. The chain has TRBV10-3 and TRBJ2-7, with D perhaps matching TRBD1 (6 bases). Germline V gene lookup returns CDR1 ENHRY and CDR2 SYGVKD. The CDR3 consists of 15 residues. V was cut by 4 bases and J by 0 bases, with 13 bases left in between.